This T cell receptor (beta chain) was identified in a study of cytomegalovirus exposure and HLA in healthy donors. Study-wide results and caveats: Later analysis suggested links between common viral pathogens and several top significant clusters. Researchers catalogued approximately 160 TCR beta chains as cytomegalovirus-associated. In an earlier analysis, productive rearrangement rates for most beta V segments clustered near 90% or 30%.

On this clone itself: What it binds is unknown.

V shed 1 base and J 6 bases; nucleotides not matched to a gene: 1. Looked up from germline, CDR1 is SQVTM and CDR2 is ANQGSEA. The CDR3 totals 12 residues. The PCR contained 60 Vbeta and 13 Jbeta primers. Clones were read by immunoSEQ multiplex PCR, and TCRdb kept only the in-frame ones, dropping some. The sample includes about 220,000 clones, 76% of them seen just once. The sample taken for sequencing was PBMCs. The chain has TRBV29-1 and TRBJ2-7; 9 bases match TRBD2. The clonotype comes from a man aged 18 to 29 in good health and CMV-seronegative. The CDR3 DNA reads TGCAGCGTTGAAGGGACTAGCGTCGAGCAGTACTTC. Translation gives CSVEGTSVEQYF.